These T cell receptor beta chains were read from a single sample in a study of cytomegalovirus exposure and HLA in healthy donors. TCRdb keeps only in-frame clones here, not all; method: immunoSEQ multiplex PCR. This table has around 200,000 clones, 77% appearing once. Specimen: PBMCs. These receptors originate from a woman aged 55-69 years in good health and CMV-seropositive. The CDR3 runs from the conserved cysteine through the conserved F or W. Size values are once, few and many counts, or a class for expanded clones, and some rows have none.

J gene | V gene | clone size | CDR3 protein
TRBJ1-5 | TRBV9 | - | CASSVGGQTNQPQHF
TRBJ2-4 | TRBV28 | - | CASSLERASLAKNSQYF
TRBJ1-4 | TRBV2 | - | CASRVTGSTNEKLFF
TRBJ2-1 | TRBV7-2 | - | CASSSIAGGRNEQFF
TRBJ2-2 | TRBV28 | - | CASSLTSLNTGELFF
TRBJ2-3 | TRBV2 | - | CASKNRDGTDTQYF
TRBJ2-1 | TRBV6-1 | - | CASSVSRAGGSYNEQFF
TRBJ2-3 | TRBV2 | - | CASRGLAGEYTQYF
TRBJ1-5 | TRBV10-2 | - | CASSEQGAREPQHF
TRBJ1-1 | TRBV2 | - | CASSEVEGFVTEAFF
TRBJ1-6 | TRBV7-9 | - | CSSTSGLSGSPLHF
TRBJ2-5 | TRBV4-3 | few | CASSSRVAGGQETQYF
TRBJ1-4 | TRBV10-3 | few | CAISDMGGLDEKLFF
TRBJ1-3 | TRBV9 | - | CASSPRTSGNTIYF
TRBJ2-5 | TRBV15 | - | CATSRDQVETQYF
- | TRBV30 | - | CAWSVGTGPFPEQYF
TRBJ2-7 | TRBV5-4 | - | CASSSSDSSYEQYF
TRBJ2-2 | TRBV2 | many | CASSDTNTGELFF
TRBJ2-5 | TRBV30 | - | CAWTGVTSGGAWETQYF
TRBJ2-1 | TRBV5-1 | - | CASSLAMGHLQQFF
TRBJ2-5 | TRBV4-2 | few | CASSLASGGALETQYF
TRBJ2-7 | TRBV19 | few | CASSIEGGAGYEQYF